This is a list of T cell receptor beta chains from one sample in a study of blood T cells in healthy people across ages. MiXCR, run by TCRdb on the 5' RACE reads, gives a single entry per CDR3 protein. Here the sample spans around 1,000,000 distinct CDR3 sequences, about 25% being singletons. The same sample was also used in a study of T cells of mothers and their children.

The material sequenced was blood. Receptors originate from a girl aged 2-10 years in good health. The CDR3 runs from the conserved cysteine through the conserved F or W. Fields, in order: CDR3 protein, CDR3 DNA, clone size, J gene, V gene, D gene. D genes are given only for firm matches. The size of a clone is reported for some rows only, either as once, few or many, or as a class for expanded clones.

CDR3: CSAIRGTRITGELFF; DNA: TGCAGTGCCATTCGAGGGACTAGAATAACCGGGGAGCTGTTTTTT; size: .; J: TRBJ2-2; V: TRBV20-1; D: TRBD2
CDR3: CASSQVGPYGYTF; DNA: TGTGCCAGCAGCCAAGTAGGTCCTTATGGCTACACCTTC; size: few; J: TRBJ1-2; V: TRBV3-1; D: .
CDR3: CASGIQGLSKNIQYF; DNA: TGTGCCAGCGGGATCCAGGGTTTATCCAAAAACATTCAGTACTTC; size: .; J: TRBJ2-4; V: TRBV11-2; D: .
CDR3: CASTIARAGTTGELFF; DNA: TGTGCCAGCACTATAGCTCGGGCGGGTACCACCGGGGAGCTGTTTTTT; size: few; J: TRBJ2-2; V: TRBV3-1; D: .
CDR3: CASSQGVRNSNYGYTF; DNA: TGCGCCAGCAGCCAGGGGGTTCGGAACAGCAACTATGGCTACACCTTC; size: .; J: TRBJ1-2; V: TRBV4-3; D: .
CDR3: CASSFRLDYAGSYEQYF; DNA: TGTGCCAGCAGTTTCAGGTTGGATTACGCAGGTTCCTACGAGCAGTACTTC; size: .; J: TRBJ2-7; V: TRBV12-3/TRBV12-4; D: .
CDR3: CAVGTYNEQFF; DNA: TGTGCCGTTGGAACCTACAATGAGCAGTTCTTC; size: .; J: TRBJ2-1; V: TRBV12-3/TRBV12-4; D: .
CDR3: CASSQDKWAGDIDNEQFF; DNA: TGCGCCAGCAGCCAAGATAAATGGGCAGGGGATATTGACAATGAGCAGTTCTTC; size: few; J: TRBJ2-1; V: TRBV4-1; D: .
CDR3: CASSFHKGGAQETQYF; DNA: TGTGCCAGCAGTTTTCATAAGGGAGGAGCGCAAGAGACCCAGTACTTC; size: few; J: TRBJ2-5; V: TRBV28; D: .
CDR3: CASSQESGAHYEQYF; DNA: TGTGCCAGCAGCCAAGAAAGTGGGGCTCACTACGAGCAGTACTTC; size: .; J: TRBJ2-7; V: TRBV4-2; D: .
CDR3: CASSQASYNEQFF; DNA: TGTGCCAGCAGCCAGGCCTCCTACAATGAGCAGTTCTTC; size: few; J: TRBJ2-1; V: TRBV12-3/TRBV12-4; D: .
CDR3: CSAREAGGLIGEQYF; DNA: TGCAGTGCTAGAGAGGCGGGGGGCTTGATAGGCGAGCAGTACTTC; size: .; J: TRBJ2-7; V: TRBV20-1; D: TRBD2
CDR3: CASRHMRPGTDTQYF; DNA: TGTGCCAGCAGACACATGAGGCCAGGGACAGATACGCAGTATTTT; size: few; J: TRBJ2-3; V: TRBV12-3/TRBV12-4; D: .
CDR3: CASSPLGEYEQYF; DNA: TGTGCCAGCAGCCCCCTGGGGGAGTACGAGCAGTACTTC; size: .; J: TRBJ2-7; V: TRBV11-2; D: .
CDR3: CASSQDNGAVEKLFF; DNA: TGTGCCAGCAGCCAAGATAACGGGGCAGTGGAAAAACTGTTTTTT; size: few; J: TRBJ1-4; V: TRBV4-2; D: .
CDR3: CASSPHLGADYEQYF; DNA: TGTGCCAGCAGCCCCCACTTGGGGGCCGACTACGAGCAGTACTTC; size: once; J: TRBJ2-7; V: TRBV7-9; D: .
CDR3: CANSFGLQIESQYF; DNA: TGTGCCAACAGCTTTGGACTCCAGATTGAGTCCCAGTACTTC; size: few; J: TRBJ2-5; V: TRBV7-2; D: .
CDR3: CASSQDHFLANTGELFF; DNA: TGTGCCAGCAGCCAAGACCACTTCCTAGCGAACACCGGGGAGCTGTTTTTT; size: few; J: TRBJ2-2; V: TRBV14; D: .
CDR3: CASSWATGELFF; DNA: TGTGCCAGCAGTTGGGCAACCGGGGAGCTGTTTTTT; size: .; J: TRBJ2-2; V: TRBV12-3/TRBV12-4; D: .
CDR3: CASSLAEADEQFF; DNA: TGCGCCAGCAGCTTGGCTGAAGCGGATGAGCAGTTCTTC; size: .; J: TRBJ2-1; V: TRBV5-1; D: .
CDR3: CASSLAWGQMYEQYF; DNA: TGTGCCAGCAGCTTAGCATGGGGACAGATGTACGAGCAGTACTTC; size: .; J: TRBJ2-7; V: TRBV7-2; D: TRBD1
CDR3: CASSLMGGFEQFF; DNA: TGTGCCAGCAGTTTAATGGGGGGCTTTGAGCAGTTCTTC; size: few; J: TRBJ2-1; V: TRBV27; D: .